This TCR beta chain was found in a study of CD8+ T cells in alopecia areata. This sample's treatment: oral pan-JAK inhibitor, 5-10 mg twice daily. Alopecia areata patients had lesional scalp punch biopsies and peripheral blood taken from them. Germline lookup yields CDR1 SGHRS and CDR2 YFSETQ. The CDR3 length is 14 residues. V lost 4 bases and J lost 4, with 14 bases in between. Following extraction, RNA underwent reverse transcription to cDNA, which served as the sequencing template. Sequencing was performed with immunoSEQ multiplex PCR; in TCRdb, only in-frame clones are kept and a portion is missing. The sample records approximately 100,000 clones, approximately 90% being singletons.

The receptor was isolated from a human donor with alopecia areata. Material: CD8+ T cells sorted from blood, obtained at approximately week 30, from a patient treated with tofacitinib. This chain connects TRBV5-1 to TRBJ2-5; D might be TRBD1 (6 bases). The CDR3 bases are TGCGCCAGCAGCAGCAGGGGATTTCGAGAGACCCAGTACTTC. Encoded protein: CASSSRGFRETQYF.